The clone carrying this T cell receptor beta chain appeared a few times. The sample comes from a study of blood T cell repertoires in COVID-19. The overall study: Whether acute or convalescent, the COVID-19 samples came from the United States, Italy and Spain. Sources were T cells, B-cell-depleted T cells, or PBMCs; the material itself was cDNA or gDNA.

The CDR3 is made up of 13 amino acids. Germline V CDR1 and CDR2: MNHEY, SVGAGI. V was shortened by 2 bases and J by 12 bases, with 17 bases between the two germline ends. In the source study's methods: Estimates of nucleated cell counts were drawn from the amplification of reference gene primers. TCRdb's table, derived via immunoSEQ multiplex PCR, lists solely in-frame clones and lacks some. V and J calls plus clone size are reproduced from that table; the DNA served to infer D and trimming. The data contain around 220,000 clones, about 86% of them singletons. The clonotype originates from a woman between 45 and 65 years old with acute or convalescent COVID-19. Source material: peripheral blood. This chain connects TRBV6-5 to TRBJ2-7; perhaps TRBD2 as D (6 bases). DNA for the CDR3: TGTGCCAGCAGTTACGGGCCGGAGGGACTGTGGTACTTC. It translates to CASSYGPEGLWYF.